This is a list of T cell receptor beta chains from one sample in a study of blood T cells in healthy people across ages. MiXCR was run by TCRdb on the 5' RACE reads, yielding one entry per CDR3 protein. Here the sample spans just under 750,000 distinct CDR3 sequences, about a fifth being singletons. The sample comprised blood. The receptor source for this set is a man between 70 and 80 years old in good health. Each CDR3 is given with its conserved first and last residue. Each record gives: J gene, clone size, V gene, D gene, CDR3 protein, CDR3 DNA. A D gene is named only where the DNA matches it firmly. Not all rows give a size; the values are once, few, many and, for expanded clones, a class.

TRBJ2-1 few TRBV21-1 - CASRNRDRNYNEQFF TGTGCCAGCAGAAACCGGGACCGAAACTACAATGAGCAGTTCTTC
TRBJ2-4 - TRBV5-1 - CASSAGGGGDIQYF TGCGCCAGCTCGGCCGGTGGAGGTGGAGACATTCAGTACTTC
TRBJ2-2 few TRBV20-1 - CSAGSPRPGELFF TGCAGTGCCGGGAGTCCCAGGCCCGGGGAGCTGTTTTTT
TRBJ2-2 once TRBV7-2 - CASSLSWYTGELFF TGTGCCAGCAGCTTATCATGGTACACCGGGGAGCTGTTTTTT
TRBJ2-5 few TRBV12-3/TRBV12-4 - CASSPLFQETQYF TGTGCCAGCAGTCCCCTGTTCCAAGAGACCCAGTACTTC
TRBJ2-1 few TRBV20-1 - CSAGDSMIYNEQFF TGCAGTGCTGGAGACAGTATGATTTACAATGAGCAGTTCTTC
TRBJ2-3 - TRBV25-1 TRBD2 CASISGLAGSDTQYF TGTGCCAGCATTTCCGGACTAGCGGGAAGCGATACGCAGTATTTT
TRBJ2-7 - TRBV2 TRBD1 CASSERNRGAYEQYF TGTGCCAGCAGTGAGCGAAACAGGGGGGCCTACGAGCAGTACTTC
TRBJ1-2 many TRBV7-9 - CASSLAEAVSGYTF TGTGCCAGCAGCTTAGCGGAGGCCGTGAGCGGCTACACCTTC
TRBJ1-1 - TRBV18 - CASSPHLDRGTEAFF TGTGCCAGCTCACCACACCTGGACAGAGGCACTGAAGCTTTCTTT
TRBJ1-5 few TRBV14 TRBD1 CASSQEGGTGTALNQPQHF TGTGCCAGCAGCCAAGAAGGGGGCACCGGGACGGCCCTAAATCAGCCCCAGCATTTT
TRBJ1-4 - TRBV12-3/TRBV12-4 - CTSGHNEKLFF TGTACCAGCGGACATAATGAAAAACTGTTTTTT
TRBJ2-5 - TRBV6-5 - CASSYGGSHIETQYF TGTGCCAGCAGTTACGGAGGGAGCCACATAGAGACCCAGTACTTC
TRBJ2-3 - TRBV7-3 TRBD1 CASSVQGISTDTQYF TGTGCCAGCAGCGTACAGGGGATTAGCACAGATACGCAGTATTTT
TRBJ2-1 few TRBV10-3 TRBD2 CAISESGSGGPNEQFF TGTGCCATCAGTGAGTCGGGTAGCGGGGGGCCGAATGAGCAGTTCTTC
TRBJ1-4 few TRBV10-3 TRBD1 CAISESDRGGEKLFF TGTGCCATCAGTGAGTCGGACAGGGGAGGAGAAAAACTGTTTTTT
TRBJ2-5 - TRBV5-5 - CASFEGQRETQYF TGTGCCAGCTTCGAGGGGCAGAGAGAGACCCAGTACTTC
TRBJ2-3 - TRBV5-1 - CASSLEERVTDTQYF TGCGCCAGCAGCTTGGAAGAGCGGGTAACAGATACGCAGTATTTT
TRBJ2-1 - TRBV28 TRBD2 CASSSSAVGLKSNEQFF TGTGCCAGCAGTTCATCCGCGGTGGGACTAAAGAGTAATGAGCAGTTCTTC
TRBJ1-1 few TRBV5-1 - CASSLIHHTEAFF TGCGCCAGCAGCTTGATACACCACACTGAAGCTTTCTTT
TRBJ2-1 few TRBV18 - CASSLTRDEQFF TGTGCCAGCTCCCTTACTAGAGATGAGCAGTTCTTC
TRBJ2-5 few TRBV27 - CASSTLRADKQETQYF TGTGCCAGCAGTACCCTCAGAGCAGACAAACAAGAGACCCAGTACTTC
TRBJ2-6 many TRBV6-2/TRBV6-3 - CASRIHRSGANVLTF TGTGCCAGCAGAATTCATCGCTCTGGGGCCAACGTCCTGACTTTC
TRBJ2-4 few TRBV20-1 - CSARPPGQNIQYF TGCAGTGCTAGACCCCCTGGGCAAAACATTCAGTACTTC
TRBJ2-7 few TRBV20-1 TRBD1 CSASRDREIYEQYF TGCAGTGCTTCCCGGGACAGGGAGATTTACGAGCAGTACTTC
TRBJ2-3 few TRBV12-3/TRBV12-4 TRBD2 CASSLEGFGRDYHTDTQYF TGTGCCAGCAGTTTAGAAGGGTTTGGTAGGGACTACCACACAGATACGCAGTATTTT
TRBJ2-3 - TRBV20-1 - CSASPLEGGTDTQYF TGCAGTGCTAGCCCCTTGGAGGGGGGCACAGATACGCAGTATTTT
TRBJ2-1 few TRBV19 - CASSSIRSAPDNEQFF TGTGCCAGTAGTTCGATTAGGAGTGCGCCAGACAATGAGCAGTTCTTC
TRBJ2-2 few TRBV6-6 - CASKGVNANTGELFF TGTGCCAGCAAAGGGGTAAACGCGAACACCGGGGAGCTGTTTTTT
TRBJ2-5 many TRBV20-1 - CSASSGVGETQYF TGCAGTGCTAGTTCAGGGGTCGGGGAGACCCAGTACTTC
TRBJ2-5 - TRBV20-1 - CSARDMETQYF TGCAGTGCTAGAGATATGGAGACCCAGTACTTC
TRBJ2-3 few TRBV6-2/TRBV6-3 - CASSYSWGSTDTQYF TGTGCCAGCAGTTACTCGTGGGGAAGCACAGATACGCAGTATTTT
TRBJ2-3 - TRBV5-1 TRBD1 CASSWTGGNTDTQYF TGCGCCAGCAGCTGGACAGGGGGCAACACAGATACGCAGTATTTT
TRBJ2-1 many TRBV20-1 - CSASGGSYNEQFF TGCAGTGCTAGCGGGGGCTCCTACAATGAGCAGTTCTTC
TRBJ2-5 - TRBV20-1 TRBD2 CSARVEGLAESYQETQYF TGCAGTGCTAGAGTGGAAGGACTAGCGGAATCCTACCAGGAGACCCAGTACTTC
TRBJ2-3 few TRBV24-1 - CATSDARRAADTQYF TGTGCCACCAGTGATGCGCGTCGGGCAGCAGATACGCAGTATTTT
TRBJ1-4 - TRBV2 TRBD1 CASRGDSTNEKLFF TGTGCCAGCAGGGGGGACAGTACTAATGAAAAACTGTTTTTT
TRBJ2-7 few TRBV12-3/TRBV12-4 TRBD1 CASGFGQGGYEQYF TGTGCCAGCGGGTTCGGACAGGGTGGCTACGAGCAGTACTTC
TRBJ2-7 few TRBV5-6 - CASSLMHEQYF TGTGCCAGCAGCTTGATGCACGAGCAGTACTTC
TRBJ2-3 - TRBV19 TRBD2 CASSAHPPGGNTDTQYF TGTGCCAGTAGTGCGCACCCACCGGGAGGGAACACAGATACGCAGTATTTT
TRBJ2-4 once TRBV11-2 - CASSLGSSGAKNIQYF TGTGCCAGCAGCTTAGGTAGCAGTGGAGCCAAAAACATTCAGTACTTC
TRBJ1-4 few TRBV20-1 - CSAIDGGRGVSNEKLFF TGCAGTGCTATTGACGGGGGAAGAGGGGTGTCTAATGAAAAACTGTTTTTT
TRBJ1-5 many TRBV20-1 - CSARGRVGQPQHF TGCAGTGCTAGGGGGCGCGTGGGTCAGCCCCAGCATTTT